This entry is about one T cell receptor (beta chain). Library preparation (for TCRbeta) was performed with unique molecular identifiers. MiXCR, run by TCRdb on the PCR reads, gives a single entry per CDR3 protein. This table holds about 460,000 distinct CDR3 sequences, around an eighth found once. The data are from a study of T-cell reconstitution after alpha-beta-depleted transplantation in children. Germline CDR1 is DFQATT and CDR2 is SNEGSKA (reference sequence). Unmatched junction bases numbered 7, after V lost 5 bases and J lost 7 bases. The CDR3 loop spans 12 amino acids. Specimen: PBMCs from the stem cell graft donor, collected from the stem cell graft. The source is a human donor who donated a stem cell graft to a child with combined immunodeficiency. This chain joins TRBV20-1 and TRBJ1-2; 7 nucleotides align to TRBD1. CDR3 in amino acids: CSARKGAGGYTF. CDR3 nucleotides: TGCAGTGCTCGGAAGGGGGCTGGTGGCTACACCTTC.